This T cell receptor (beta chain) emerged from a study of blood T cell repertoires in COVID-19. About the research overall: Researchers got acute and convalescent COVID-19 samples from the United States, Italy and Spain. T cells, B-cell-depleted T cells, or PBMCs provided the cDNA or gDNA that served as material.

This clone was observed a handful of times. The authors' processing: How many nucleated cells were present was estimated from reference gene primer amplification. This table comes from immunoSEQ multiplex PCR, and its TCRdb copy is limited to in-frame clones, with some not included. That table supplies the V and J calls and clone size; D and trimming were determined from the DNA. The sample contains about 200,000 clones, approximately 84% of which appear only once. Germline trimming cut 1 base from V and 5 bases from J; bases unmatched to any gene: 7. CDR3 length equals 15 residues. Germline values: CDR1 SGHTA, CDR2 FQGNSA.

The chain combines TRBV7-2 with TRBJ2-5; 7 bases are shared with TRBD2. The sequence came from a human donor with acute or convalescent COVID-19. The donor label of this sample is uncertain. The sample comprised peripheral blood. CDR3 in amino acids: CASSLGGRAQETQYF. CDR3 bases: TGTGCCAGCAGCTTAGGGGGGAGGGCCCAGGAGACCCAGTACTTC. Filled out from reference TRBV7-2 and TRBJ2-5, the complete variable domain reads GAGVSQSPSNKVTEKGKDVELRCDPISGHTALYWYRQSLGQGLEFLIYFQGNSAPDKSGLPSDRFSAERTGGSVSTLTIQRTQQEDSAVYLCASSLGGRAQETQYFGPGTRLLVL.